The 2 T cell receptor beta chains reported below all come from one sample, sequenced in a study of blood T cells in healthy people across ages. Sample-barcoded 5' priming and a J-beta primer mix drove a second PCR of roughly 6 to 12 cycles. TCRdb passed the 5' RACE reads through MiXCR, listing each CDR3 protein once. Altogether some 900,000 distinct CDR3 sequences are present, under 35% being singletons, with the ten largest covering around 16%. The specimen was blood. These receptors were taken from a woman over 75 in good health.

The rearrangement uses TRBV6-2 or TRBV6-3 and TRBJ1-5, with D possibly being TRBD1 (6 bases). Trimming cost V 8 bases and J 9 bases, with 11 bases left between them. In germline, CDR1 is MNHEY, CDR2 SVGEGT. The CDR3 is 11 residues long. CDR3 nucleotides: TGTGCCAGCGGACAGCCGTTGCCCCAGCATTTT. This translates into CASGQPLPQHF.

The chain carries TRBV18 and TRBJ2-5, with 10 bases aligning to TRBD1. Per germline, CDR1 KGHSH and CDR2 LQKENI. The CDR3 has 15 amino acids. V dropped 6 bases and J dropped 0; count of bases not matched to a gene: 4. The CDR3 spells CASSADRGDQETQYF. CDR3 coding DNA: TGTGCCAGCTCGGCGGACAGGGGGGACCAAGAGACCCAGTACTTC.